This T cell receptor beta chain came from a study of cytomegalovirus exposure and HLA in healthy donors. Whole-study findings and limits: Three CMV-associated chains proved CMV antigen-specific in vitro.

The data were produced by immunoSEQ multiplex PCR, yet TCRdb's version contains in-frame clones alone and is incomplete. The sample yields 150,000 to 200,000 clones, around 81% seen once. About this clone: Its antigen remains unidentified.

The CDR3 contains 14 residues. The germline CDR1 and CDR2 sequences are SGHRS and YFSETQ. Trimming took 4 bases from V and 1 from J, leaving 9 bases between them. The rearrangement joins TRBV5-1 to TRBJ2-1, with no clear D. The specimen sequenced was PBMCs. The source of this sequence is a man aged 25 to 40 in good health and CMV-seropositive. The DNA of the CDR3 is TGCGCCAGCAGCAACGGCGGATCCTACAATGAGCAGTTCTTC. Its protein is CASSNGGSYNEQFF.